This TCR beta chain was captured in a study of PD-1 blockade in classical Hodgkin lymphoma. Study observations and caveats: Patients were excluded if nivolumab began under 1 year after ASCT (the autologous transplant). In newly diagnosed patients, baseline TCR diversity was reportedly below that of healthy donors. Undefined causes, possibly disease activity or prior therapy, underlie the repertoire differences.

As for this clone: What it binds is unknown.

Produced via immunoSEQ multiplex PCR; TCRdb's table is partial and in-frame only. The table lists 25,000 to 35,000 clones, 70% of them singletons. With no exception, relapse followed autologous stem cell transplantation in all patients, and brentuximab vedotin exposure varied. The CDR3 sequence is 15 residues long. In germline, CDR1 is MDHEN, CDR2 SYDVKM. The junction had 6 bases not matched to a gene; V was cut back by 3 bases and J by 3 bases. The sequenced sample was peripheral blood mononuclear cells (PBMCs), obtained before the second cycle of nivolumab. The origin of this receptor is a human donor with classical Hodgkin lymphoma. This sequence joins TRBV28 and TRBJ2-3; 7 bases are shared with TRBD1. CDR3 loop: CASSFEGAGTDTQYF. DNA for the CDR3: TGTGCCAGCAGTTTTGAGGGGGCGGGTACAGATACGCAGTATTTT.